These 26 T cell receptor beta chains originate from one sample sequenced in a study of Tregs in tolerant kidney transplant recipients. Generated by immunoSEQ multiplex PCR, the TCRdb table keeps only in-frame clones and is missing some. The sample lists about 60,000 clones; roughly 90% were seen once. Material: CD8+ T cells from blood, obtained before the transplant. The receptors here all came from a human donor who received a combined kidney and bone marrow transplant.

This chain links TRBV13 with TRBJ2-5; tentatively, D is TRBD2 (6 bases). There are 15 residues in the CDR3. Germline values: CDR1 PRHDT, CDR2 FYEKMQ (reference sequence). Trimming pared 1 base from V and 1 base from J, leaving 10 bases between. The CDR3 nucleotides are TGTGCCAGCAGCTTAGTGGGCGGGGTCCAAGAGACCCAGTACTTC. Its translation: CASSLVGGVQETQYF.

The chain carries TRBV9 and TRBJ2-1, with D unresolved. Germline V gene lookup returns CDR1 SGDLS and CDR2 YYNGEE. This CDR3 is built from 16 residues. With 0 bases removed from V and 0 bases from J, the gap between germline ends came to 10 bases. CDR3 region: CASSVVLTGSYNEQFF. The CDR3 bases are TGTGCCAGCAGCGTAGTTCTCACTGGCTCCTACAATGAGCAGTTCTTC.

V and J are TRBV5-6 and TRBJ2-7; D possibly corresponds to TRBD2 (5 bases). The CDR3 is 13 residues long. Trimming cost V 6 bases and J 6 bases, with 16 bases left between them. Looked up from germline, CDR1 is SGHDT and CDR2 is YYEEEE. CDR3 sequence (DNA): TGTGCCAGCACGCCCGGACTCTGGGGCGAGCAGTACTTC. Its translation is CASTPGLWGEQYF.

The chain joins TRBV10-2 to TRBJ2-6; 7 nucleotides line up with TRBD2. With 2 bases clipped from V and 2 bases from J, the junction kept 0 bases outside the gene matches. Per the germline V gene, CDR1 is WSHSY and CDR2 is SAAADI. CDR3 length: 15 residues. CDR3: CASSEGGAGANVLTF. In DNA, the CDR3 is TGCGCCAGCAGTGAGGGGGGGGCTGGGGCCAACGTCCTGACTTTC.

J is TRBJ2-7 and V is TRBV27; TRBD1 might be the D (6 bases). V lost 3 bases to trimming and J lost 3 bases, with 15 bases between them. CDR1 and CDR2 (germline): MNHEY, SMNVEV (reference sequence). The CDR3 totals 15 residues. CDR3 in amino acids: CASSLGTGIFYEQYF. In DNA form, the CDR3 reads TGTGCCAGCAGTTTGGGAACAGGGATCTTCTACGAGCAGTACTTC.

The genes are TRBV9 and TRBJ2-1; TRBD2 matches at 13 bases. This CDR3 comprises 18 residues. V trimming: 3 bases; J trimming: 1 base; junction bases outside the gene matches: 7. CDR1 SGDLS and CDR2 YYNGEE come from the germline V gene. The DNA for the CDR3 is TGTGCCAGCAGCGATGGGACTAGCGGGATTAGTTCCTACAATGAGCAGTTCTTC. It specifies CASSDGTSGISSYNEQFF.

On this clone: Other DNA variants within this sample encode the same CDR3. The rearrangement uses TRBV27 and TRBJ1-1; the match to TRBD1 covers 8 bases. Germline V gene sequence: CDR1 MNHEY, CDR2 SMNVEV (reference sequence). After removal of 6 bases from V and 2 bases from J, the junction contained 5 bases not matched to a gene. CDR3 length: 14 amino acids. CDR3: CASSLGQGNTEAFF. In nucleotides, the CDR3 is TGTGCCAGCAGCCTAGGACAGGGAAACACTGAAGCTTTCTTT.

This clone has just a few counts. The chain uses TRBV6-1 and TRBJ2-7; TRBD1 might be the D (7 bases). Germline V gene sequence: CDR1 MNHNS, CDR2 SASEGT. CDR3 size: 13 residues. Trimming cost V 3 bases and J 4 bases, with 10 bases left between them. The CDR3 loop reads CASSDSGGYEQYF. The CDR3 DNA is TGTGCCAGCAGTGACTCAGGGGGGTACGAGCAGTACTTC.

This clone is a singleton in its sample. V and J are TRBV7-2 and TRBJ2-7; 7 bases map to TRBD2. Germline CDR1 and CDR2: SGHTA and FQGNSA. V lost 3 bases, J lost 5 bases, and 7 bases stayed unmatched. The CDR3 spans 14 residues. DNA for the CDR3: TGTGCCAGCAGCTTGACGACTAGCACCGACGAGCAGTACTTC. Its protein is CASSLTTSTDEQYF.

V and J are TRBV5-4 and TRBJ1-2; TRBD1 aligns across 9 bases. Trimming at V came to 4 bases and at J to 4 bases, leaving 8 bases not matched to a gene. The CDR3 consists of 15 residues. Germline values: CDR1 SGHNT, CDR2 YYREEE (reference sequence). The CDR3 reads CASSGFGQGSYGYTF. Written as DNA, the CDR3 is TGTGCCAGCAGCGGGTTCGGACAGGGGTCCTATGGCTACACCTTC. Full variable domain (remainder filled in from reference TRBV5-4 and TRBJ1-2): ETGVTQSPTHLIKTRGQQVTLRCSSQSGHNTVSWYQQALGQGPQFIFQYYREEENGRGNFPPRFSGLQFPNYSSELNVNALELDDSALYLCASSGFGQGSYGYTFGSGTRLTVV.

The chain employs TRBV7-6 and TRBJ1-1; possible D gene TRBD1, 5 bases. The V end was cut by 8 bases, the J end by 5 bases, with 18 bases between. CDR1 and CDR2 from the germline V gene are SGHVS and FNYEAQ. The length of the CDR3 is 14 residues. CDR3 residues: CASGPGGRGTEAFF. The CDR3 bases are TGTGCCAGCGGCCCGGGGGGAAGAGGTACTGAAGCTTTCTTT. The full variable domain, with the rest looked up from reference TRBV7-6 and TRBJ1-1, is GAGVSQSPRYKVTKRGQDVALRCDPISGHVSLYWYRQALGQGPEFLTYFNYEAQQDKSGLPNDRFSAERPEGSISTLTIQRTEQRDSAMYRCASGPGGRGTEAFFGQGTRLTVV.

CDR3 coding DNA: TGTGCCAGCTCGTCAGGGTTTGTCTACGAGCAGTACTTC. Translation: CASSSGFVYEQYF. The chain recombines TRBV5-6 with TRBJ2-7, with D perhaps TRBD1 (5 bases). V lost 7 bases to trimming and J lost 3 bases, with 14 bases between them. This CDR3 region has 13 residues. From germline, CDR1 is SGHDT and CDR2 YYEEEE.

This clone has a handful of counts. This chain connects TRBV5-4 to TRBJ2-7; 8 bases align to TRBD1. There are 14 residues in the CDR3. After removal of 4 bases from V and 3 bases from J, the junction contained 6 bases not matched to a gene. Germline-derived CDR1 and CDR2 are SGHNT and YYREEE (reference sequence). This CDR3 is CASSHRDRNYEQYF. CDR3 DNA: TGTGCCAGCAGCCACCGGGACAGGAACTACGAGCAGTACTTC.

Here the CDR3 reads CASGLGTGGWETQYF. In nucleotides, the CDR3 is TGTGCTAGTGGTTTGGGAACAGGGGGCTGGGAGACCCAGTACTTC. The chain combines TRBV12-5 with TRBJ2-5, with 9 bases aligning to TRBD1. The V and J ends lost 1 base and 5 bases, in that order; junction bases with no gene match: 5. CDR1 and CDR2 from the germline V gene are LGHNT and FRNRAP. CDR3 length: 15 amino acids.

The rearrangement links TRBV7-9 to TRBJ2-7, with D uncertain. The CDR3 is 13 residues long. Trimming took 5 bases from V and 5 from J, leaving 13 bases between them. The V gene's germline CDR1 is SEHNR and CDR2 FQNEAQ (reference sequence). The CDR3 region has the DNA TGTGCCAGCAGCCCAAGCAATTCGGACGAGCAGTACTTC. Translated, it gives CASSPSNSDEQYF.

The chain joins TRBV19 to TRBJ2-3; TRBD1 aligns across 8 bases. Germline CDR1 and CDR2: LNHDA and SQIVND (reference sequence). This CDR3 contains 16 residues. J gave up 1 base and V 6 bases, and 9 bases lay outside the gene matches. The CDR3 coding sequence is TGTGCCAGTAGAGACCCCAGGGGGCAAGGCACAGATACGCAGTATTTT. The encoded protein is CASRDPRGQGTDTQYF.

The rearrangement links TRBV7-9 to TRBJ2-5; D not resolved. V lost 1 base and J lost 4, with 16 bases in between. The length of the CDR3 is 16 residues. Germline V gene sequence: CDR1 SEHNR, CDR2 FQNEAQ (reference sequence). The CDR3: CASSLGAAPRVETQYF. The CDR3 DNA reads TGTGCCAGCAGCTTAGGAGCTGCCCCCCGGGTAGAGACCCAGTACTTC.

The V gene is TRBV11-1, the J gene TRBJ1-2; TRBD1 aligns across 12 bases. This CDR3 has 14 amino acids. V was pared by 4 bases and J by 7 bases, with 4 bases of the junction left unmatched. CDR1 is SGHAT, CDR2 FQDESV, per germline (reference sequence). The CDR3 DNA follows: TGTGCCAGCAGCTCGGGACAGGGGGCGCCTGGCTACACCTTC. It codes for CASSSGQGAPGYTF.

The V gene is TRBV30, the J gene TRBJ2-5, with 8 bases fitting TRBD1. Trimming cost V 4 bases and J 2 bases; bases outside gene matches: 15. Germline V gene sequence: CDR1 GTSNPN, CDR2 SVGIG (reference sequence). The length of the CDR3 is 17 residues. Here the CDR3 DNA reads TGTGCCTGGACCCCCTCCCCCGCAGGGGGCTATCAAGAGACCCAGTACTTC. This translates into CAWTPSPAGGYQETQYF.

CDR3 protein: CASSPSADSGSNQPQHF. The CDR3 DNA reads as TGCGCCAGCAGCCCCTCCGCGGATTCGGGTAGCAATCAGCCCCAGCATTTT. This chain connects TRBV4-1 to TRBJ1-5; D is unresolved. The germline CDR1 and CDR2 sequences are MGHRA and YSYEKL. This CDR3 has 17 residues. The V end was cut by 4 bases, the J end by 0 bases, with 16 bases between.

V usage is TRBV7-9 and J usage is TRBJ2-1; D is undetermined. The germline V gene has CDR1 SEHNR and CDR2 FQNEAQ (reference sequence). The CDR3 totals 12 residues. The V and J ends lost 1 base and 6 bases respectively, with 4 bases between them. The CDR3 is CASSLVSNEQFF. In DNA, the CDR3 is TGTGCCAGCAGCTTAGTTAGCAATGAGCAGTTCTTC.

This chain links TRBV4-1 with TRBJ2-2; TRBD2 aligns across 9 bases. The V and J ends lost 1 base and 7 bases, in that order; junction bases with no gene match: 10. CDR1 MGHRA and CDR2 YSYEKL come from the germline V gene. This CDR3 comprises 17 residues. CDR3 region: CASSQVGRTSEIGELFF. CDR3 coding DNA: TGCGCCAGCAGCCAAGTGGGTAGGACTAGCGAGATCGGGGAGCTGTTTTTT.

The CDR3: CAILDRANEKLFF. CDR3 nucleotides: TGTGCCATTCTGGACAGAGCTAATGAAAAACTGTTTTTT. The J gene is TRBJ1-4, the V gene TRBV28; weak D call: TRBD1 (6 bases). Germline CDR1 MDHEN, CDR2 SYDVKM. The ends were cut back, 10 bases at V and 3 bases at J, with 12 bases in the middle. The CDR3 runs to 13 residues.

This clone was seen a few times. CDR3 residues: CASSHTQGTGDYGYTF. For the CDR3, the DNA is TGTGCCAGCAGCCACACACAGGGGACGGGAGACTATGGCTACACCTTC. The rearrangement uses TRBV16 and TRBJ1-2; 7 bases are shared with TRBD1. J was trimmed by 3 bases and V by 3 bases; bases with no gene match: 10. Germline V gene sequence: CDR1 KGHSY, CDR2 FQNENV. The CDR3 extends over 16 amino acids.

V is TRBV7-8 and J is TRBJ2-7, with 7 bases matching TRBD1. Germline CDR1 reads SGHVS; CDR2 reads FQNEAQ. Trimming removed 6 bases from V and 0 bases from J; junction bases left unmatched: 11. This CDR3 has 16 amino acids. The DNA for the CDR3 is TGTGCCAGCAGTTTTATAACAGGGGTAAGCTCCTACGAGCAGTACTTC. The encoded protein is CASSFITGVSSYEQYF.

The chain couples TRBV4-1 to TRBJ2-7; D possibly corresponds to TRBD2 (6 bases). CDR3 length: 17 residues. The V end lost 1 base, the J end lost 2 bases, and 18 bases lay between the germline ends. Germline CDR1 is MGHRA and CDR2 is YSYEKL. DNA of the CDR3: TGCGCCAGCAGCCAAGTGTCACTAGCAGAGCCCACCTACGAGCAGTACTTC. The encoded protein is CASSQVSLAEPTYEQYF.